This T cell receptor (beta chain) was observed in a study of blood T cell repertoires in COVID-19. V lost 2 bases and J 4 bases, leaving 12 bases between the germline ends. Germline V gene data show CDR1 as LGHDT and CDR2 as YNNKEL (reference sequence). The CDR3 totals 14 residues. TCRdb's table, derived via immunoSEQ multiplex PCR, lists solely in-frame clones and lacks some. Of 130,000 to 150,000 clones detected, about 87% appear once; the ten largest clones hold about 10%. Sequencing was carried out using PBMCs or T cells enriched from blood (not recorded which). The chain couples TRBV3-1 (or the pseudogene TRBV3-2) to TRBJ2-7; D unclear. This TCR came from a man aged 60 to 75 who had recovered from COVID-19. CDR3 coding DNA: TGTGCCAGCAGCCAAAGGCCCGGCGGTTACGAGCAGTACTTC. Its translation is CASSQRPGGYEQYF.